These 11 T cell receptor beta chains share one sample of origin, sequenced in a study of blood T cell repertoires in COVID-19. Data came from immunoSEQ multiplex PCR; TCRdb stores just in-frame clones and leaves some out. The data hold 200,000 to 250,000 clones, with around four fifths observed a single time. The sequenced sample consisted of peripheral blood. Receptors were obtained from a woman over 75 with COVID-19, enrolled during active disease.

The table lists this clone with a few counts. This chain uses TRBV11-2 with TRBJ1-6; 7 positions match TRBD1. CDR1 is SGHAT, CDR2 FQNNGV, per germline. This CDR3 has 14 residues. Trimming took 5 bases from V and 10 from J; bases not matched to a gene: 8. CDR3 region: CASSPDRVYSPLHF. The CDR3 region has the DNA TGTGCCAGCAGCCCCGACAGGGTTTACTCACCCCTCCACTTT.

This clone was seen more than once but under ten times. The rearrangement uses TRBV5-4 and TRBJ2-7; 10 bases fit TRBD2. This CDR3 has 16 residues. V lost 4 bases and J lost 1; bases outside the gene matches: 8. The V gene's germline CDR1 is SGHNT and CDR2 YYREEE (reference sequence). In DNA form, the CDR3 reads TGTGCCAGCAGCCCGCCTCCTAGCGGGGGTTCCTACGAGCAGTACTTC. Translation gives CASSPPPSGGSYEQYF.

This clone showed up just a few times. The chain joins TRBV27 to TRBJ1-5; 7 nucleotides agree with TRBD1. J was trimmed by 3 bases and V by 6 bases; bases with no gene match: 8. Germline assignment: CDR1 MNHEY and CDR2 SMNVEV (reference sequence). This CDR3 spans 15 amino acids. The CDR3 is CASSSGQEFNQPQHF. CDR3 coding DNA: TGTGCCAGCAGCTCTGGACAGGAGTTCAATCAGCCCCAGCATTTT.

As DNA, the CDR3 is TGTGCCAGCAGCCACCCCTCCCGGGGGAACACTGAAGCTTTCTTT. Translating it yields CASSHPSRGNTEAFF. The gene calls are TRBV28 and TRBJ1-1, with D unresolved. The germline CDR1 and CDR2 sequences are MDHEN and SYDVKM. The length of the CDR3 is 15 residues. Trimming pared 6 bases from V and 1 base from J, leaving 15 bases between. Using reference TRBV28 and TRBJ1-1 for the parts outside the CDR3, the full variable domain is DVKVTQSSRYLVKRTGEKVFLECVQDMDHENMFWYRQDPGLGLRLIYFSYDVKMKEKGDIPEGYSVSREKKERFSLILESASTNQTSMYLCASSHPSRGNTEAFFGQGTRLTVV.

CDR3 nucleotides: TGTGCCAGCAGTCCCGGACAGGGGGGATTCAATCAGCCCCAGCATTTT. Translation gives CASSPGQGGFNQPQHF. This chain uses TRBV6-6 with TRBJ1-5, with 10 bases aligning to TRBD1. The germline V gene encodes CDR1 MNHNY and CDR2 SVGAGI (reference sequence). The CDR3 is made up of 16 amino acids. V shed 5 bases, J shed 3 bases, and the junction held 7 bases outside the gene matches.

The chain joins TRBV28 to TRBJ2-4, with 8 bases fitting TRBD1. Looked up from germline, CDR1 is MDHEN and CDR2 is SYDVKM. Losses at the gene ends were 1 base for V and 5 bases for J; bases not matched to a gene: 4. The CDR3 totals 15 residues. CDR3 DNA: TGTGCCAGCAGTTTATACTCGACAGGGGAAAACATTCAGTACTTC. Its translation is CASSLYSTGENIQYF.

The V gene is TRBV7-9, the J gene TRBJ2-6; D not resolved. This CDR3 spans 15 amino acids. The V end was cut by 3 bases, the J end by 0 bases, with 6 bases between. Germline CDR1 is SEHNR and CDR2 is FQNEAQ (reference sequence). This CDR3 reads CASSLIDSGANVLTF. CDR3 DNA sequence: TGTGCCAGCAGCTTGATAGACTCTGGGGCCAACGTCCTGACTTTC.

This chain uses TRBV4-1 with TRBJ2-5; the match to TRBD2 covers 7 bases. J was trimmed by 6 bases and V by 1 base; bases with no gene match: 14. There are 17 residues in the CDR3. Looked up from germline, CDR1 is MGHRA and CDR2 is YSYEKL. CDR3 bases: TGCGCCAGCAGCCAAGTTAGTTCGGGGACTATTATAAAGACCCAGTACTTC. Translation gives CASSQVSSGTIIKTQYF.

This clone appeared a few times. The rearrangement uses TRBV11-2 and TRBJ2-2; D gene ambiguous. Germline CDR1 is SGHAT and CDR2 is FQNNGV. CDR3 size: 11 residues. The V and J ends lost 5 bases and 9 bases respectively, with 7 bases between them. The CDR3 nucleotides are TGTGCCAGCAGCCCTTCCTGGGAGCTGTTTTTT. Translation: CASSPSWELFF.

The chain employs TRBV9 and TRBJ1-5; D not certain. The CDR3 sequence is 15 residues long. Germline V gives CDR1 SGDLS, CDR2 YYNGEE. V was clipped by 3 bases and J by 0 bases, with 10 bases between them. CDR3 sequence (DNA): TGTGCCAGCAGCGGAACATCCCGTAGCAATCAGCCCCAGCATTTT. This gives the protein CASSGTSRSNQPQHF.

This chain connects TRBV3-1 (or the pseudogene TRBV3-2) to TRBJ2-5; TRBD2 aligns across 7 bases. Germline assignment: CDR1 LGHDT and CDR2 YNNKEL (reference sequence). The CDR3 sequence is 16 residues long. Germline trimming cut 4 bases from V and 5 bases from J; bases unmatched to any gene: 13. The chain's CDR3 is CASSLREGRGRETQYF. The CDR3 DNA follows: TGTGCCAGCAGCCTTAGGGAGGGGCGCGGCAGGGAGACCCAGTACTTC.